The following is a T cell receptor beta chain sequence with its context. This clonotype came up a few times. Its recognized antigen is unknown. Base quality data are lacking; no much larger clone is found one base away. Donors were around 37 systemically healthy Caucasian individuals from Russia aged 6 to 90 years. Each donor gave 8 to 10 milliliters of peripheral blood, drawn into EDTA-treated Vacutainer tubes. PBMCs were isolated by Ficoll-Paque density-gradient centrifugation, with at least 6.5 million obtained per sample. Total RNA, at least 5.5 micrograms per sample, was extracted from PBMCs with Trizol reagent. For every donor, flow cytometry on a PBMC aliquot measured the percentage of naive CD45RAhigh/CD27high T cells. This sample is drawn from a study of blood T cells in healthy people across ages (dated by TCRdb to the mid-2010s). A note on the overall study: In model experiments, roughly one uniquely barcoded TCR beta cDNA molecule per two T cells was captured by template switching. Using deep sequencing normalized with unique cDNA molecular identifiers, the study measured how TCR beta repertoire diversity changes with age. Four age groups were formed from the donors: young (average 16 years), middle-aged (just under 40), aged (about 62) and long-lived (more than 75). To avoid experimental bias, donors of different ages were distributed randomly across sequencing lanes. The study analyzed two additional independent replicas of 1 million unique cDNA reads from the same blood draw for two donors, one aged 18 to 30 and one aged 80 or older.

The library was obtained by 5' RACE. These reads were obtained on an Illumina HiSeq 2500. A second PCR of roughly 7 to 11 cycles was performed with a sample-barcoded 5' primer and a J-beta primer mix. A template-switch 5' adaptor carrying 12 random nucleotides introduced a unique molecular identifier onto each TCR beta cDNA molecule. At least 2.5 million CDR3-containing paired-end reads were obtained from each sample. All of the RNA was converted into first-strand cDNA using the Mint cDNA synthesis kit, with a TRBC-specific oligonucleotide serving as the primer. All cDNA was treated with uracil-DNA glycosylase and then went through a first 18-cycle PCR with the universal primers M1SS and BC2_uni_R. As for the original processing: For normalization, 1 million high-quality reads, each with a distinct molecular identifier, were randomly selected from each sample. Instead of being binned into consensus sequences, reads that shared molecular identifiers were thrown out. CDR3 identification, clonotype clustering and error correction used MiTCR with a Q25 quality threshold and the strictest error-elimination algorithm. A nonparametric unseen species model with Euler transformation was used to estimate lower-bound total TCR beta diversity. Using fastp trimming at Q25 and MiXCR clonotype assembly, TCRdb reanalyzed the public sequencing data and kept in-frame beta chains. Each record represents a unique CDR3 protein, reported with the most common genes and DNA among its rows. It is TCRdb's table, rather than the study itself, that gives the V and J calls and clone size. The sample records fewer than 700,000 distinct CDR3 sequences, 35% to 50% of which are singletons. The ten biggest clones cover approximately 29% of the sample.

The germline V and J ends show losses of 2 bases and 9 bases respectively, and no gene match explains 12 bases of the junction. Taken from the germline V gene, the CDR1 and CDR2 loops are SNHLY and FYNNEI. Including cysteine and phenylalanine, the CDR3 has 15 amino acids. This entry keeps only the CDR3 DNA: 45 bases, framed from base 1. Points the paper makes about the study in general: The long-lived group showed more naive CD4+ T cells, fewer expanded clones and increased TCR diversity than the aged group, suggesting age selection. Observed TCR beta diversity per million T cells fell roughly linearly with age, and a significant reduction was already apparent by age roughly 40. Since profiling was done on bulk unsorted PBMCs, naive and antigen-experienced compartments could not be conclusively compared. Because the CMV infection status of the donors was unknown, age-related changes in expanded clonotypes may potentially have been confounded. Estimates of total diversity based on one million sequenced T cells were regarded as lower bounds and as underestimates. Observed TCR beta diversity correlated strongly with the percentage of naive T cells measured by flow cytometry.

The chain couples TRBV2 to TRBJ2-7; 8 junctional bases match TRBD2. The sequenced sample consisted of blood. The clonotype originates from a man at least 80 years old in good health. The CDR3 in this case is CASSESGTRTWRQYF. The nucleotides read TGTGCCAGCAGTGAAAGTGGGACTAGGACGTGGAGGCAGTACTTC.